This TCR beta chain is from a study of CD8+CD57+ T cells in acquired aplastic anemia (dated by TCRdb to 2016 to 2019). For context, the study as a whole: On average, sorted CD4+ and CD8+ cells yielded 3.2 ug of extracted DNA, with a range of about 0.19 to 30 ug. CD8+CD57+ expansion was defined as a frequency above the mean frequency observed in healthy subjects.

The germline V gene specifies KGHDR as CDR1 and SFDVKD as CDR2. After removal of 3 bases from V and 5 bases from J, the junction retains 6 bases not matched to a gene. CDR3 length: 15 amino acids, cysteine to phenylalanine. Only the CDR3 part of the read is kept: 45 bases, read in frame from the first base. This clonotype was detected many times. The antigen it binds to is not known. Base quality data are lacking; no much larger clone is found one base away. Profiling of TCR beta VDJ combinations and CDR3 sequences used genomic DNA as the template. An Illumina HiSeq 2000 was used for TCR repertoire sequencing. The paper's data handling went like this. Repertoire assessment relied on Simpson's diversity index, CDR3 size and DJ length profiles, and TRBV/TRBJ rearrangement plots. The most abundant DNA sequence in the deep sequencing data was defined as the immunodominant clone. CDR3 amino acid sequences were screened for sharing across subjects and were compared with published repertoires and the VDJdb database. Clones were called with MiXCR by TCRdb after fastp trimmed the public reads at Q25, and only in-frame beta chains were retained. Each record represents a unique CDR3 protein, reported with the most common genes and DNA among its rows. TCRdb's processing, not the study's, gives the V and J calls here. The sample contains around 500,000 distinct CDR3 sequences, more than 25% of them found a single time. The ten largest account for 0.8% to 0.85% of the sample.

Paper-wide results and their limitations: No significant difference in CD8+ Simpson's diversity was found between patients and healthy controls (P=0.060). Although under 35 CD8+ CDR3 sequences were shared by patients and controls, these sequences appeared highly expressed in patients and within the immunodominant clones of patients.

Expansion of CD8+CD57+ cells had been shown by flow cytometry in the patients chosen for sequencing. Every patient had severe acquired aplastic anemia, diagnosed using the International Study of Aplastic Anemia and Agranulocytosis and Camitta criteria. No therapy had been received by the patients at the time of blood sampling. The study deep-sequenced TCR repertoires of sorted CD4+ and CD8+ blood T cells from severe aplastic anemia patients and healthy subjects. In the USA, patient enrollment took place under clinicaltrials.gov protocols 00001620, 01623167, 00001397, 00071045, 00081523 and 00961064. Ficoll-Paque density gradient centrifugation was used to isolate peripheral blood mononuclear cells. Before DNA was extracted, CD4+ and CD8+ T cells were sorted using either FACS or magnetic beads.

Recombination linked TRBV24-1 to TRBJ2-5; TRBD2 aligns with 9 central bases. The source of this sequence is a human donor with aplastic anemia. The sequencing sample was made of sorted CD4+, CD8+, or CD8+CD57+ T cells (not recorded which) from PBMCs. The DNA sequence is as follows: TGTGCCACCAGTGATAAGGCGGGAGGGCAGGAGACCCAGTACTTC. Its protein product is CATSDKAGGQETQYF.